Each of the 15 T cell receptor beta chains below was sequenced from the same sample in a study of cytomegalovirus exposure and HLA in healthy donors. 60 Vbeta and 13 Jbeta primers were used in PCR. This table comes from immunoSEQ multiplex PCR, and its TCRdb copy is limited to in-frame clones, with some not included. Of roughly 160,000 clones listed, roughly 80% are singletons. The material sequenced was PBMCs. The receptor set was obtained from a man between 25 and 39 years old in good health and CMV-seronegative.

CDR3 nucleotide sequence: TGCGCCAGCAGCTTACAGGGGGCGCTTCTCACCGGGGAGCTGTTTTTT. Amino acid sequence: CASSLQGALLTGELFF. The V gene is TRBV5-1, the J gene TRBJ2-2, with 9 nucleotides matching TRBD1. J lost 4 bases, V lost 2 bases, and 6 bases had no gene match. The CDR3 loop spans 16 amino acids. CDR1 is SGHRS, CDR2 YFSETQ, per germline. The full variable domain, in which reference TRBV5-1 and TRBJ2-2 provide the parts outside the CDR3, is KAGVTQTPRYLIKTRGQQVTLSCSPISGHRSVSWYQQTPGQGLQFLFEYFSETQRNKGNFPGRFSGRQFSNSRSEMNVSTLELGDSALYLCASSLQGALLTGELFFGEGSRLTVL.

V usage is TRBV5-1 and J usage is TRBJ1-4; TRBD1 aligns across 10 bases. Losses at the gene ends were 0 bases for V and 5 bases for J; bases not matched to a gene: 4. The CDR3 spans 16 residues. Germline lookup yields CDR1 SGHRS and CDR2 YFSETQ. CDR3 nucleotide sequence: TGCGCCAGCAGCTTGGGAGGGGGACAGGGGAATGAAAAACTGTTTTTT. Translation: CASSLGGGQGNEKLFF.

There are many counts of this clone. The chain couples TRBV25-1 to TRBJ2-1; 7 nucleotides align to TRBD1. The germline V gene encodes CDR1 MGHDK and CDR2 SYGVNS. The CDR3 has 12 residues. After removal of 3 bases from V and 9 bases from J, the junction contained 2 bases not matched to a gene. The CDR3 region is CASSERQGEQFF. For the CDR3, the DNA is TGTGCCAGCAGTGAGAGACAGGGTGAGCAGTTCTTC.

This clone came up a few times. This chain links TRBV6-4 with TRBJ2-2, with 9 bases that match TRBD1. Trimming cost V 2 bases and J 5 bases; bases outside gene matches: 6. The CDR3 totals 16 residues. CDR1 MRHNA and CDR2 SNTAGT come from the germline V gene. CDR3 residues: CASSDGGGQGTGELFF. In DNA, the CDR3 is TGTGCCAGCAGTGACGGGGGCGGACAGGGGACCGGGGAGCTGTTTTTT.

This chain links TRBV9 with TRBJ2-5; D is perhaps TRBD2 (5 bases). The CDR3 totals 13 residues. V lost 0 bases and J 3 bases, leaving 6 bases between the germline ends. Germline CDR1 reads SGDLS; CDR2 reads YYNGEE. The CDR3 bases are TGTGCCAGCAGCGTAGAACTAGAAGAGACCCAGTACTTC. The encoded protein is CASSVELEETQYF.

The chain carries TRBV9 and TRBJ1-1, with D unresolved. Trimming stripped 0 bases from V and 5 bases from J, with 5 bases between. CDR1 is SGDLS and CDR2 is YYNGEE in the germline V gene. The CDR3 sequence is 12 residues long. The CDR3 sequence is CASSVGATEAFF. CDR3 nucleotide sequence: TGTGCCAGCAGCGTAGGGGCTACTGAAGCTTTCTTT.

The chain carries TRBV14 and TRBJ1-3; weak D call: TRBD1 (5 bases). This CDR3 is 14 amino acids long. V was trimmed by 8 bases and J by 4 bases, leaving 15 bases between them. The germline V gene has CDR1 SGHDN and CDR2 FVKESK. CDR3 residues: CASGYQGVGNTIYF. The CDR3 nucleotides are TGTGCCAGCGGATACCAGGGTGTCGGAAACACCATATATTTT. Drawing the rest from reference TRBV14 and TRBJ1-3, the complete variable domain is EAGVTQFPSHSVIEKGQTVTLRCDPISGHDNLYWYRRVMGKEIKFLLHFVKESKQDESGMPNNRFLAERTGGTYSTLKVQPAELEDSGVYFCASGYQGVGNTIYFGEGSWLTVV.

The chain joins TRBV25-1 to TRBJ2-1, with 8 nucleotides matching TRBD1. Germline values: CDR1 MGHDK, CDR2 SYGVNS. V was clipped by 6 bases and J by 2 bases; unmatched bases: 3. This CDR3 is built from 14 residues. This CDR3 reads CASSRTGTYNEQFF. The CDR3 nucleotides read TGTGCCAGCAGCCGGACAGGGACCTACAATGAGCAGTTCTTC.

The chain links TRBV27 to TRBJ2-2, with TRBD2 identical over 14 bases. V was clipped by 3 bases and J by 4 bases; unmatched bases: 7. The CDR3 runs 18 residues. Germline V gives CDR1 MNHEY, CDR2 SMNVEV (reference sequence). In DNA, the CDR3 is TGTGCCAGCAGTTTTGTGACTAGCGGGAGGGCGGGCACCGGGGAGCTGTTTTTT. This codes for CASSFVTSGRAGTGELFF.

On this clone: Mismatch with germline at one junction end may stem from a read error. The rearrangement uses TRBV4-2 and TRBJ2-7; 9 bases are a match to TRBD2. Germline lookup yields CDR1 LGHNA and CDR2 YNFKEQ. The CDR3 has 16 residues. This CDR3 reads CVSSQGVAGATYEQYF. CDR3 nucleotide sequence: TGTGTCAGCAGCCAAGGTGTAGCGGGAGCCACCTACGAGCAGTACTTC.

The table lists this clone with a count of one. This chain connects TRBV19 to TRBJ2-1; 10 nucleotides match TRBD2. V was clipped by 2 bases and J by 5 bases; unmatched bases: 6. The CDR3 runs 16 residues. The germline CDR1 and CDR2 sequences are LNHDA and SQIVND (reference sequence). The CDR3 sequence: CASSILAGGLNNEQFF. The DNA for the CDR3 is TGTGCCAGTAGTATATTAGCGGGAGGTCTAAACAATGAGCAGTTCTTC.

J is TRBJ1-6 and V is TRBV4-1; TRBD1 is a possible D gene (6 bases). CDR1 is MGHRA, CDR2 YSYEKL, per germline. The CDR3 has 16 residues. Trimming took off 3 bases at V and 7 bases at J, with 16 bases between the two ends. The CDR3: CASSQLQGQGNSPLHF. Written as DNA, the CDR3 is TGCGCCAGCAGCCAGCTACAGGGTCAAGGGAATTCACCCCTCCACTTT.

The chain joins TRBV20-1 to TRBJ1-4; D might be TRBD1 (5 bases). The CDR3 consists of 10 residues. Germline CDR1 DFQATT, CDR2 SNEGSKA (reference sequence). The chain's CDR3 is CGLDGGELFF. CDR3 DNA: TGCGGCTTGGACGGGGGAGAACTGTTTTTT.

CDR3 DNA: TGCGCCAGCAGCTTGGACCCAGGGCCCTACAATGAGCAGTTCTTC. This gives the protein CASSLDPGPYNEQFF. V and J are TRBV5-1 and TRBJ2-1; D is possibly TRBD1 (5 bases). The ends were cut back, 0 bases at V and 2 bases at J, with 9 bases in the middle. The CDR3 covers 15 residues. Germline V gene data show CDR1 as SGHRS and CDR2 as YFSETQ.

This clone was found once. An end of the junction differs from the germline gene, which may be a read error. The V and J genes are TRBV10-3 and TRBJ1-3; possible D gene TRBD1, 6 bases. The CDR3 loop spans 14 amino acids. CDR1 and CDR2 (germline): ENHRY, SYGVKD. CDR3 DNA: TGTACCATCAGCGCAGGGGTTGGTGGAAACACCATATATTTT. This translates into CTISAGVGGNTIYF.